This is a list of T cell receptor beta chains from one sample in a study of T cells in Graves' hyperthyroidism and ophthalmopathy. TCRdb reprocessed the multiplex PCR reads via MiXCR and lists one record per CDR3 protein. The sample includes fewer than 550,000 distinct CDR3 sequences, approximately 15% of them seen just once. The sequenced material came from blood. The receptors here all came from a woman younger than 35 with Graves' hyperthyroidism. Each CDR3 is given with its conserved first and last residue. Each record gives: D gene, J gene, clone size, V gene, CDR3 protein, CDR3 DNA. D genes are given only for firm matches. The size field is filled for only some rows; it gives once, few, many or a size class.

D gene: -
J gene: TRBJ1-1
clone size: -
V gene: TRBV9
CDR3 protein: CASKAGVVNTEAFF
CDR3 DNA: TGTGCCAGCAAGGCGGGGGTTGTGAACACTGAAGCTTTCTTT

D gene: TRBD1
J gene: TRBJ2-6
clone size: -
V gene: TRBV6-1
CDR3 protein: CASIAGTGVGANVLTF
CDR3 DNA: TGTGCCAGCATCGCGGGGACAGGGGTCGGGGCCAACGTCCTGACTTTC

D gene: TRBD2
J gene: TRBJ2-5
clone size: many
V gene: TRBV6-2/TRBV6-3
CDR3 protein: CASSYGLAGGQETQYF
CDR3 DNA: TGTGCCAGCAGTTACGGACTAGCGGGGGGGCAAGAGACCCAGTACTTC

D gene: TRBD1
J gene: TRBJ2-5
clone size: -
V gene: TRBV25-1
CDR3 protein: CASSDPNLTGDQETQYF
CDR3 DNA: TGTGCCAGCAGTGATCCGAACCTTACAGGGGACCAAGAGACCCAGTACTTC

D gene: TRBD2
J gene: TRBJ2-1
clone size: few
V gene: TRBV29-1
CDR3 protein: CSVEPLAGVREQFF
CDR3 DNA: TGCAGCGTTGAGCCCCTAGCGGGAGTCAGGGAGCAGTTCTTC

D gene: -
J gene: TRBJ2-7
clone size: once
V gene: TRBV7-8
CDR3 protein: CASSSTGTRSYEQYF
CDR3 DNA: TGTGCCAGCAGCTCGACGGGGACTCGTAGTTACGAGCAGTACTTC

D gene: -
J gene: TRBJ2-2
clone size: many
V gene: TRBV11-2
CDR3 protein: CASSLSDTGELFF
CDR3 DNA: TGTGCCAGCAGCTTGTCAGACACCGGGGAGCTGTTTTTT

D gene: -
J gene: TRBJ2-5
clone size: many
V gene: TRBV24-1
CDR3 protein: CATSDLRGRQETQYF
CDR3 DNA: TGTGCCACCAGTGATTTGCGGGGGCGTCAAGAGACCCAGTACTTC

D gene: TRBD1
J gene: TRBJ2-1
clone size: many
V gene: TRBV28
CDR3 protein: CASSPSLDRAQFF
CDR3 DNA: TGTGCCAGCAGTCCCTCCCTCGACAGGGCCCAGTTCTTC

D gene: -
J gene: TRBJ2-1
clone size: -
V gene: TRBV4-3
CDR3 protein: CASSQDLDLMSNEQFF
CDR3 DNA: TGCGCCAGCAGCCAAGATCTGGATTTGATGAGCAATGAGCAGTTCTTC

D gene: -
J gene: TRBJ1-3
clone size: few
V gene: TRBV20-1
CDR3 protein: CSARVSPGPPGNTIYF
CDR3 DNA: TGCAGTGCTAGAGTTAGTCCGGGACCACCTGGAAACACCATATATTTT

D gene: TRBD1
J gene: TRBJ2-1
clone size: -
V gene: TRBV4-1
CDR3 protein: CASSRRFTRDRAVKQCF
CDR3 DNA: TGCGCCAGCAGCCGAAGGTTCACCCGGGACAGGGCTGTAAAGCAGTGCTTC

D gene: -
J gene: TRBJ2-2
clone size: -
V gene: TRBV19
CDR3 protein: CASSIPRYDLEYSGELFF
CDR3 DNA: TGTGCCAGTAGTATACCCCGCTATGACCTGGAGTACAGCGGGGAGCTGTTTTTT

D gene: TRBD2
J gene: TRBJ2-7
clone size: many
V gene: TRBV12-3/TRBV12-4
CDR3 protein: CASRSWREGHEQYF
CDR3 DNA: TGTGCCAGCAGGTCCTGGCGGGAGGGGCACGAGCAGTACTTC

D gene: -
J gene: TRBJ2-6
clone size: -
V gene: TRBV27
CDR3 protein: CASSSPLSGANVLTF
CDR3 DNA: TGTGCCAGCAGTTCCCCCCTCTCTGGGGCCAACGTCCTGACTTTC

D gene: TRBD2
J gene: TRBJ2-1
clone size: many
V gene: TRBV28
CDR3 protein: CASSPLAGVFNEQFF
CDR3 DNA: TGTGCCAGCAGTCCACTAGCGGGAGTCTTCAATGAGCAGTTCTTC

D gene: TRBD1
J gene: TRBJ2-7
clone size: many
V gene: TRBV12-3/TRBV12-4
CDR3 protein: CASRRDRGHEQYF
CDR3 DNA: TGTGCCAGCCGACGGGACAGGGGCCACGAGCAGTACTTC

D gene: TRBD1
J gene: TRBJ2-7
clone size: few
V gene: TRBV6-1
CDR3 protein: CASSAQTGDREQYF
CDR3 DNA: TGTGCCAGCAGTGCCCAGACAGGGGATCGCGAGCAGTACTTC

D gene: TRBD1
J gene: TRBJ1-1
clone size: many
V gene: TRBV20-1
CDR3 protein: CSAIIRDRGRNTEAFF
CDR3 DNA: TGCAGTGCTATAATCCGGGACAGGGGACGTAACACTGAAGCTTTCTTT

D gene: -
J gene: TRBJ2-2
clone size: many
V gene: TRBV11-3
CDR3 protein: CASSYGQLGTGELFF
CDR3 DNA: TGTGCCAGCAGCTACGGACAGCTCGGGACCGGGGAGCTGTTTTTT

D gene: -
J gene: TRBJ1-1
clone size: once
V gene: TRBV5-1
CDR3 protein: CASSQHPGSVKNTEAFF
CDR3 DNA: TGCGCCAGCAGCCAACACCCAGGATCGGTTAAGAACACTGAAGCTTTCTTT

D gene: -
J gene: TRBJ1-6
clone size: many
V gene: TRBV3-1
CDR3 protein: CASSQRTGHGQNSPLHF
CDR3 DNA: TGTGCCAGCAGCCAGAGGACCGGCCACGGGCAAAATTCACCCCTCCACTTT

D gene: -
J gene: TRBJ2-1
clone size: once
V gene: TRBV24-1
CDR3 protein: CATSGTSSSYNEQFF
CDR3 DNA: TGTGCCACCAGTGGGACTTCGAGCTCCTACAATGAGCAGTTCTTC

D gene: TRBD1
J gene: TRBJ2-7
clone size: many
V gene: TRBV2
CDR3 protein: CASTGQGEAYEQYF
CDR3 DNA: TGTGCCAGCACCGGACAGGGGGAAGCCTACGAGCAGTACTTC

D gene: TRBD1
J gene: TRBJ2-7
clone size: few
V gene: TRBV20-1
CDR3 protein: CSARDGTGVDEQYF
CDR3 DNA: TGCAGTGCTAGAGATGGGACAGGGGTTGACGAGCAGTACTTC

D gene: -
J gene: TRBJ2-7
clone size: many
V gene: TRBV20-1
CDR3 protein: CSASNPGTPYEQYF
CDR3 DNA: TGCAGTGCTAGTAATCCAGGGACCCCCTACGAGCAGTACTTC

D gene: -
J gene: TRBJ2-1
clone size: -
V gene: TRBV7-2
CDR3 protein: CAVAFGNEQFF
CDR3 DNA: TGTGCCGTAGCATTCGGTAATGAGCAGTTCTTC

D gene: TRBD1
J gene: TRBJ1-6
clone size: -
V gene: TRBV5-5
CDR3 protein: CASSLRDRGAPLHF
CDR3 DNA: TGTGCCAGCAGCTTACGGGACAGGGGCGCACCCCTCCACTTT

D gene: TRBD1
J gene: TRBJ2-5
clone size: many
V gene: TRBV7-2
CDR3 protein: CASSFAGTGETQYF
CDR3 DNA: TGTGCCAGCAGCTTCGCCGGGACAGGGGAGACCCAGTACTTC

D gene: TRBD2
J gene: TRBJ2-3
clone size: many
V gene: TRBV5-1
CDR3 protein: CASSMVASGRARSTDTQYF
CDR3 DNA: TGCGCCAGCAGCATGGTGGCTAGCGGGAGGGCCCGTAGCACAGATACGCAGTATTTT

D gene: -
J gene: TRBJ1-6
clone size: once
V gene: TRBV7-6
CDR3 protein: CASSLGRMNSPLHF
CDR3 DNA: TGTGCCAGCAGCTTAGGCCGGATGAATTCACCCCTCCACTTT

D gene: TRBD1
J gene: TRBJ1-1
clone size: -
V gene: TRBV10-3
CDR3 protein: CAISEGTGRNTEAFF
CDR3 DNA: TGTGCCATCAGTGAAGGGACAGGGAGGAACACTGAAGCTTTCTTT

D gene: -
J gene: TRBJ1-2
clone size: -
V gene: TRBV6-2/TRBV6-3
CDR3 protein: CASSPTRPSYGYTF
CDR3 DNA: TGTGCCAGCAGCCCGACACGGCCGAGCTATGGCTACACCTTC

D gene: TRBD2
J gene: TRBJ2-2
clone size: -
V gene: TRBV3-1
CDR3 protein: CASSPERGEGGELFF
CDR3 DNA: TGTGCCAGCAGTCCTGAGCGGGGGGAAGGCGGGGAGCTGTTTTTT

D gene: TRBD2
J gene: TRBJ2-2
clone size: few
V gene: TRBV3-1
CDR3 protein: CASSNGGRSTGELFF
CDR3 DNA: TGTGCCAGCAGCAATGGCGGGAGGTCTACCGGGGAGCTGTTTTTT

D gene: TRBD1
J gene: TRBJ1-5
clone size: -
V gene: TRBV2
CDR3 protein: CASSEALIGQGASKPQHF
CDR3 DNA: TGTGCCAGCAGTGAAGCGCTTATAGGACAGGGGGCGTCGAAGCCCCAGCATTTT

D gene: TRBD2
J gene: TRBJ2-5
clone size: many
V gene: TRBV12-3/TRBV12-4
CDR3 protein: CASSPGTSAYF
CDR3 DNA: TGTGCCAGCAGCCCCGGGACTAGCGCGTACTTC

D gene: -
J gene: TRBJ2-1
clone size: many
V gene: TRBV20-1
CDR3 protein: CSVESGRAGGADEQFF
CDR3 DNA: TGCAGTGTTGAGAGCGGCAGGGCAGGGGGGGCGGATGAGCAGTTCTTC

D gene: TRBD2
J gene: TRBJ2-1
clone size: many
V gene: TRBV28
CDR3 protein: CASSLWGTSGRSHEQFF
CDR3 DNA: TGTGCCAGCAGTTTATGGGGGACTAGCGGGAGATCCCATGAGCAGTTCTTC

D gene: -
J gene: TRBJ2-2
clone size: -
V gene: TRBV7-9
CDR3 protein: CASSLGLLNTGELFF
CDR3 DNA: TGTGCCAGCAGCTTAGGGCTGTTGAACACCGGGGAGCTGTTTTTT

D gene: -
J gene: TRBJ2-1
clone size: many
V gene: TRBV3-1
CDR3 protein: CASSQALDREENEQFF
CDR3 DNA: TGTGCCAGCAGCCAAGCCCTCGACAGGGAGGAGAATGAGCAGTTCTTC

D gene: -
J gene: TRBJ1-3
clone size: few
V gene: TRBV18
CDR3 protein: CASSGGTGGSGNTIYF
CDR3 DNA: TGTGCCAGCTCAGGAGGGACGGGTGGCTCTGGAAACACCATATATTTT

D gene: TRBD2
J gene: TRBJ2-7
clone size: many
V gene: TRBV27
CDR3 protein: CASSLGLAGGPIPYEQYF
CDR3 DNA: TGTGCCAGCAGTTTGGGACTAGCGGGAGGGCCGATCCCCTACGAGCAGTACTTC

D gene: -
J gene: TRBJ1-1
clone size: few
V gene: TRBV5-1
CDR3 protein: CASSFGQGMEGTEAFF
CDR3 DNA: TGCGCCAGCAGCTTTGGGCAGGGTATGGAAGGCACTGAAGCTTTCTTT

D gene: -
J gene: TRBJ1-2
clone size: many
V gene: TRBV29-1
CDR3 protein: CSVAATSNYGYTF
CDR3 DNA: TGCAGCGTTGCTGCCACATCTAACTATGGCTACACCTTC

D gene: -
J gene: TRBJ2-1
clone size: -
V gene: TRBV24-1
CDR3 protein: CATSDRGDKVYNEQFF
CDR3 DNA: TGTGCCACCAGTGATAGGGGGGACAAGGTCTACAATGAGCAGTTCTTC

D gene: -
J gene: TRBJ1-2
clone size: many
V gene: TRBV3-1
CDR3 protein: CASSQEQLGNYGYTF
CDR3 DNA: TGTGCCAGCAGCCAAGAACAGCTTGGGAACTATGGCTACACCTTC

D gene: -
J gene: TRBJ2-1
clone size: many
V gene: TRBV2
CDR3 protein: CAPRGGDEQFF
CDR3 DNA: TGTGCCCCCAGGGGGGGCGATGAGCAGTTCTTC

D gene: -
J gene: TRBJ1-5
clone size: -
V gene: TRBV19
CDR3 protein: CASRRGQVQPQHF
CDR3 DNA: TGTGCCAGTAGGAGAGGTCAGGTTCAGCCCCAGCATTTT

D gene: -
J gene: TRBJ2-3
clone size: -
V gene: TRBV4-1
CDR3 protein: CASSQEGWARQYF
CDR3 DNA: TGCGCCAGCAGCCAAGAGGGATGGGCCCGGCAGTATTTT

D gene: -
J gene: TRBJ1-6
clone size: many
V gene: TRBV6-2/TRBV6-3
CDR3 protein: CASKYLTDSPLHF
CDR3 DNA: TGTGCCAGCAAATACCTTACGGATTCACCCCTCCACTTT

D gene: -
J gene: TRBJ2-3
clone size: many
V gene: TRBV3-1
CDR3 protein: CASSQGDGRTDTQYF
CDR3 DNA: TGTGCCAGCAGCCAAGGGGACGGACGCACAGATACGCAGTATTTT

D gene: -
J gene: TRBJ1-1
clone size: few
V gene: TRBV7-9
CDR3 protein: CASSLVVEAEAFF
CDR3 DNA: TGTGCCAGCAGCTTAGTTGTGGAGGCTGAAGCTTTCTTT

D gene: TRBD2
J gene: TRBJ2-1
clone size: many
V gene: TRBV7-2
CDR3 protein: CASSLQVAGDNEQFF
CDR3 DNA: TGTGCCAGCAGCTTACAAGTAGCGGGGGACAATGAGCAGTTCTTC

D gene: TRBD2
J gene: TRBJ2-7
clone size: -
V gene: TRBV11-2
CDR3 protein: CASSLVASGSHEQYF
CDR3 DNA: TGTGCCAGCAGCTTAGTGGCTAGCGGGAGTCACGAGCAGTACTTC

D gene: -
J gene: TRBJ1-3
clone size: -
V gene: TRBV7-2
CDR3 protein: CASSLAGHNSGNTIYF
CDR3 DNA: TGTGCCAGCAGCTTGGCAGGACACAACTCTGGAAACACCATATATTTT

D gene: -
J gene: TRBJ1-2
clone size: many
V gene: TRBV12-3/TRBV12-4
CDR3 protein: CASSPTGGPGNYGYTF
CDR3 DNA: TGTGCCAGCAGCCCTACCGGCGGCCCTGGCAACTATGGCTACACCTTC